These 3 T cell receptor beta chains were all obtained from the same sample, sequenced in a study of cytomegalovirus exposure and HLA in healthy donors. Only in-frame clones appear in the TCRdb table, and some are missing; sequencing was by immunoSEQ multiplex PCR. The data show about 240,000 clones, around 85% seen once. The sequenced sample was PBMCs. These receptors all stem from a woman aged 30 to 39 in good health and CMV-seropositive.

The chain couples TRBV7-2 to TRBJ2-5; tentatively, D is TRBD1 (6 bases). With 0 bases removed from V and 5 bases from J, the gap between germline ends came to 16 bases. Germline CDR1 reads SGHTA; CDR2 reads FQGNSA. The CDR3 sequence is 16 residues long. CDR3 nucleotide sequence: TGTGCCAGCAGCTTAGCTGGACAGATCCCGCAGGAGACCCAGTACTTC. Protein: CASSLAGQIPQETQYF. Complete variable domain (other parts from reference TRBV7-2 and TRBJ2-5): GAGVSQSPSNKVTEKGKDVELRCDPISGHTALYWYRQSLGQGLEFLIYFQGNSAPDKSGLPSDRFSAERTGGSVSTLTIQRTQQEDSAVYLCASSLAGQIPQETQYFGPGTRLLVL.

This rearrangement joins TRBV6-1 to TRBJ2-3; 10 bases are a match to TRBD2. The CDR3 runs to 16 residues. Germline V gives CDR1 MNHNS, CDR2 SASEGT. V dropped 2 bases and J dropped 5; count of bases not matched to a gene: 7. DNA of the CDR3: TGTGCCAGCAGTGAATCTGTAGCGGGAGGAGGAGATACGCAGTATTTT. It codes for CASSESVAGGGDTQYF.

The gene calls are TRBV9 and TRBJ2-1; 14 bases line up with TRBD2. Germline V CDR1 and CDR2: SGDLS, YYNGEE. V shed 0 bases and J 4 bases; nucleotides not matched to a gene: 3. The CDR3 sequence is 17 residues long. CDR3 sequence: CASSVETSGRVYNEQFF. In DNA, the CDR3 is TGTGCCAGCAGCGTAGAGACTAGCGGGAGGGTATACAATGAGCAGTTCTTC.